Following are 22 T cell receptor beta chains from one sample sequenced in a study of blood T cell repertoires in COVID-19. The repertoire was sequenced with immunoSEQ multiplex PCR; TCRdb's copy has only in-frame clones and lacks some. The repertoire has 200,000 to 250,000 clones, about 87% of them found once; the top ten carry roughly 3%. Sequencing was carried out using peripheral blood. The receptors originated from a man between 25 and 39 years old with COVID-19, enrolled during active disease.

The CDR3 protein is CASSLARGPGSTDTQYF. CDR3 nucleotide sequence: TGTGCCAGCAGCTTAGCGCGGGGCCCGGGGAGCACAGATACGCAGTATTTT. This chain links TRBV7-2 with TRBJ2-3, with D perhaps matching TRBD2 (6 bases). Trimming removed 0 bases from V and 0 bases from J, with 13 bases in between. The CDR3 covers 17 residues. Per germline, CDR1 SGHTA and CDR2 FQGNSA.

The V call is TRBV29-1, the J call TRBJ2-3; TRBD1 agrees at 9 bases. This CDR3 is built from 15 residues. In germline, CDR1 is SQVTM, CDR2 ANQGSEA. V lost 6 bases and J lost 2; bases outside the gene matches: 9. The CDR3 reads CSVRRQGGSTDTQYF. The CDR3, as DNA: TGCAGCGTCCGCAGACAGGGGGGTTCCACAGATACGCAGTATTTT.

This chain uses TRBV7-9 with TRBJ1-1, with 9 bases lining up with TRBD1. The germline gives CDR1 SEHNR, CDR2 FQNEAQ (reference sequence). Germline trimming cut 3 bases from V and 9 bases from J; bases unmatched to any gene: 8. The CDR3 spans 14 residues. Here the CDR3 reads CASSFLPGQGKAFF. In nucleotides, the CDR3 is TGTGCCAGCAGCTTTCTACCGGGACAGGGAAAAGCTTTCTTT.

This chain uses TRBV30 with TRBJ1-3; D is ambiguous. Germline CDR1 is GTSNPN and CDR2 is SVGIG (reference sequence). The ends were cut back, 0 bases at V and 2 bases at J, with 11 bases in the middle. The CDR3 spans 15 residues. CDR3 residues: CAWSVPSSPGNTIYF. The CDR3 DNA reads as TGTGCCTGGAGTGTACCCAGTTCACCTGGAAACACCATATATTTT.

DNA for the CDR3: TGTGCCAGCAGCTCGGGACAGGGGCGTTATGGCTACACCTTC. Its protein is CASSSGQGRYGYTF. J is TRBJ1-2 and V is TRBV5-4; 10 bases agree with TRBD1. V lost 3 bases and J lost 5; bases outside the gene matches: 4. The V gene's germline CDR1 is SGHNT and CDR2 YYREEE (reference sequence). CDR3 size: 14 residues.

The CDR3, as DNA: TGTGCCAGCAGTTTATTGGAGGCGGCAGGCAGAAATGGCTACACCTTC. Translation gives CASSLLEAAGRNGYTF. The chain couples TRBV28 to TRBJ1-2; D is unclear. CDR1 and CDR2 from the germline V gene are MDHEN and SYDVKM. V lost 1 base and J 6 bases, leaving 18 bases between the germline ends. The CDR3 totals 16 residues.

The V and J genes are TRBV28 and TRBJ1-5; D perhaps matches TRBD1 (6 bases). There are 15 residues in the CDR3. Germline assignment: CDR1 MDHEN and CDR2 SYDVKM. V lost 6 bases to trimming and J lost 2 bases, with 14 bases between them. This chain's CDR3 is CASSPQGKGNQPQHF. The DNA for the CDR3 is TGTGCCAGCAGCCCTCAGGGGAAAGGCAATCAGCCCCAGCATTTT.

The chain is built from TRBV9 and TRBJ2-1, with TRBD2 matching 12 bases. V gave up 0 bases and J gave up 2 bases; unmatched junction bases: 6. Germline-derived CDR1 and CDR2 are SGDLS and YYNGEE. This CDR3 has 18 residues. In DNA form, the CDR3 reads TGTGCCAGCAGCGTAGGACTAGCGGGAGCCCCTACCTACAATGAGCAGTTCTTC. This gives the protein CASSVGLAGAPTYNEQFF.

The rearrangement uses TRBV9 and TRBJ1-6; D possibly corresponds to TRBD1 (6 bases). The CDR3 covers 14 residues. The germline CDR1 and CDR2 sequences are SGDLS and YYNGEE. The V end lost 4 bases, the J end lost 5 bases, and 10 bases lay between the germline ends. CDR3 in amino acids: CASSPRTDNSPLHF. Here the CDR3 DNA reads TGTGCCAGCAGCCCTCGGACAGATAATTCACCCCTCCACTTT.

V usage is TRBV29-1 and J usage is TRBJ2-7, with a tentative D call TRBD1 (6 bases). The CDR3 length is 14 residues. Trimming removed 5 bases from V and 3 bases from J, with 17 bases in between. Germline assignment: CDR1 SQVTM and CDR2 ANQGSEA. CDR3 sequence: CSVLLQGESYEQYF. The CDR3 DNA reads TGCAGCGTTTTGTTACAGGGTGAAAGCTACGAGCAGTACTTC.

The CDR3 DNA is TGTGCCAGCAGCATCCACCGCGCTGGGGGGGGCCGCAAAAATGAGCAGTTCTTC. Amino acid sequence: CASSIHRAGGGRKNEQFF. This chain links TRBV11-2 with TRBJ2-1; weak D call: TRBD2 (7 bases). There are 18 residues in the CDR3. The V end lost 5 bases, the J end lost 7 bases, and 27 bases lay between the germline ends. The germline CDR1 and CDR2 sequences are SGHAT and FQNNGV.

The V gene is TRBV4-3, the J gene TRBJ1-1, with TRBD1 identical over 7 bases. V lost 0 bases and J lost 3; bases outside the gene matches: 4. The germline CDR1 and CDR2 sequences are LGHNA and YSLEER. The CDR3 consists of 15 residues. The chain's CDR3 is CASSQDGDSYTEAFF. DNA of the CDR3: TGCGCCAGCAGCCAAGATGGGGACAGTTACACTGAAGCTTTCTTT.

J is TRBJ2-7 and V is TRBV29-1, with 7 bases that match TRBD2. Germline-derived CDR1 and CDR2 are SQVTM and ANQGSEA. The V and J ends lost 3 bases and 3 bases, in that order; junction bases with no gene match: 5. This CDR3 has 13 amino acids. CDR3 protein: CSVEGGLHYEQYF. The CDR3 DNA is TGCAGCGTTGAGGGGGGGTTGCACTACGAGCAGTACTTC.

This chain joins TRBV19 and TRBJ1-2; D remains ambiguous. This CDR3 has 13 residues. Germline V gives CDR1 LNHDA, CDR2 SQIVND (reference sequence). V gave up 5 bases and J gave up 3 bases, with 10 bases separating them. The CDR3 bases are TGTGCCAGTAGTCAGCCCGGGGACTATGGCTACACCTTC. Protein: CASSQPGDYGYTF.

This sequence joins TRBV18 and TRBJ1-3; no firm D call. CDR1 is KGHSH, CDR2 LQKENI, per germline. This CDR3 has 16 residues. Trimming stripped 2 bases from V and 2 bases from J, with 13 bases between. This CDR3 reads CASSPSKGGAGNTIYF. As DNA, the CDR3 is TGTGCCAGCTCACCATCGAAAGGCGGGGCTGGAAACACCATATATTTT.

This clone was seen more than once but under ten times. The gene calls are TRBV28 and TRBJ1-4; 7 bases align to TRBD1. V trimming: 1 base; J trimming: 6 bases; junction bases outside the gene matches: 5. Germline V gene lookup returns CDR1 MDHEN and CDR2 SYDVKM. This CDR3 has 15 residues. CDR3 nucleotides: TGTGCCAGCAGTTTATATTCAGGGGGTTATGAAAAACTGTTTTTT. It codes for CASSLYSGGYEKLFF.

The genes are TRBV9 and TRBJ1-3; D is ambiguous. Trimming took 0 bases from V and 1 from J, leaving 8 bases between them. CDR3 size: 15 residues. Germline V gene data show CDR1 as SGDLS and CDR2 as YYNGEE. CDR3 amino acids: CASSVDSHSGNTIYF. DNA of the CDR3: TGTGCCAGCAGCGTAGACTCCCATTCTGGAAACACCATATATTTT.

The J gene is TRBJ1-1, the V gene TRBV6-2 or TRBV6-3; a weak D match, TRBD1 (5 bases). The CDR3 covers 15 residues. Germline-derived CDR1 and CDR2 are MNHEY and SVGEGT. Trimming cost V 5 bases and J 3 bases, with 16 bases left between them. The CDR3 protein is CASSPQVLGDTEAFF. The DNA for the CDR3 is TGTGCCAGCAGTCCACAGGTCCTTGGGGACACTGAAGCTTTCTTT.

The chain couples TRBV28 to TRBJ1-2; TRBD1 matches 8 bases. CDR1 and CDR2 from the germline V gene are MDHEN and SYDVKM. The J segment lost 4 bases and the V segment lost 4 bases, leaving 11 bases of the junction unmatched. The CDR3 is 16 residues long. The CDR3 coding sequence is TGTGCCAGCAGTTCACCAACCTTCAGGGGGCGCTATGGCTACACCTTC. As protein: CASSSPTFRGRYGYTF.

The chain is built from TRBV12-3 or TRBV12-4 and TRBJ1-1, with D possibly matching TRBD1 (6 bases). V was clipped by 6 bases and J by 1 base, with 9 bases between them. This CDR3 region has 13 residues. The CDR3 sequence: CASRSTGNTEAFF. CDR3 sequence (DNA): TGTGCCAGCAGGTCGACAGGGAACACTGAAGCTTTCTTT.

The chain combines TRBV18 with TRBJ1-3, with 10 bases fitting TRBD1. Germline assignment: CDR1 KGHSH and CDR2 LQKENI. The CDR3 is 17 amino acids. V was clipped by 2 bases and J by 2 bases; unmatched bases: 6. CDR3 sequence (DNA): TGTGCCAGCTCACCATACGACGGGACAGGGGCTGGAAACACCATATATTTT. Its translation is CASSPYDGTGAGNTIYF.

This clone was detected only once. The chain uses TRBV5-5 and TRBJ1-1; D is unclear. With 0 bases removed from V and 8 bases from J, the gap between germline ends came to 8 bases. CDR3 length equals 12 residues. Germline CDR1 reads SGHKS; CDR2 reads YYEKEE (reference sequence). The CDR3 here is CASSLGLYEAFF. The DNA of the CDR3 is TGTGCCAGCAGCTTGGGACTCTACGAAGCTTTCTTT.